These T cell receptor beta chains were read from a single sample in a study of blood T cell repertoires in COVID-19. Only in-frame clones appear in the TCRdb table, and some are missing; sequencing was by immunoSEQ multiplex PCR. Of about 120,000 clones listed, roughly 81% are singletons. Specimen: peripheral blood. All receptors derive from a middle-aged man with acute or convalescent COVID-19. The CDR3 runs from the conserved cysteine through the conserved F or W. Each record gives: clone size, J gene, V gene, D gene, CDR3 DNA, CDR3 protein. A D gene is named only where the DNA matches it firmly. Rows give clone size only sometimes, using once, few, many, or a class for an expanded clone.

clone size: -
J gene: TRBJ2-7
V gene: TRBV11-2
D gene: -
CDR3 DNA: TGTGCCAGCAGCTCCGGGGCACAGGGCGTGGAGCAGTACTTC
CDR3 protein: CASSSGAQGVEQYF

clone size: once
J gene: TRBJ1-2
V gene: TRBV11-1
D gene: -
CDR3 DNA: TGTGCCAGCTCTGGGGGAGGCTACTATGGCTACACCTTC
CDR3 protein: CASSGGGYYGYTF

clone size: -
J gene: TRBJ2-7
V gene: TRBV6-5
D gene: TRBD2
CDR3 DNA: TGTGCCAGCACTCGCCGGGGGGGCCAGCAGTACTTC
CDR3 protein: CASTRRGGQQYF

clone size: -
J gene: TRBJ2-7
V gene: TRBV15
D gene: TRBD2
CDR3 DNA: TGTGCCACCAGCAGAGATAACCCTAGCGGGAGCTCCTACGAGCAGTACTTC
CDR3 protein: CATSRDNPSGSSYEQYF

clone size: -
J gene: TRBJ1-1
V gene: TRBV10-3
D gene: -
CDR3 DNA: TGTGCCTCGGGGAGAGGGAACACTGAAGCTTTCTTT
CDR3 protein: CASGRGNTEAFF

clone size: -
J gene: TRBJ1-5
V gene: TRBV5-5
D gene: -
CDR3 DNA: TGTGCCAGCAGCTTGTTTTATAGCAATCAGCCCCAGCATTTT
CDR3 protein: CASSLFYSNQPQHF

clone size: -
J gene: TRBJ1-3
V gene: TRBV21-1
D gene: -
CDR3 DNA: TGTGCCAGCAGTCAACAGCCTGGAAACACCATATATTTT
CDR3 protein: CASSQQPGNTIYF

clone size: -
J gene: TRBJ2-6
V gene: TRBV25-1
D gene: -
CDR3 DNA: TGTGCCAGCAGTGATCCAGGGAATGGGGCCAACGTCCTGACTTTC
CDR3 protein: CASSDPGNGANVLTF

clone size: -
J gene: TRBJ1-1
V gene: TRBV4-3
D gene: -
CDR3 DNA: TGCGCCAGCAGCCGAACGATAAAGGGGGGGACTGAAGCTTTCTTT
CDR3 protein: CASSRTIKGGTEAFF

clone size: -
J gene: TRBJ1-4
V gene: TRBV28
D gene: -
CDR3 DNA: TGTGCCAGCAACCAAGGGGCAGCCTTGGGTGAAAAACTGTTTTTT
CDR3 protein: CASNQGAALGEKLFF

clone size: few
J gene: TRBJ2-1
V gene: TRBV28
D gene: -
CDR3 DNA: TGTGCCAGCAGTTTACTCTACAATGAGCAGTTCTTC
CDR3 protein: CASSLLYNEQFF

clone size: -
J gene: TRBJ1-2
V gene: TRBV7-2
D gene: -
CDR3 DNA: TGTGCCAGCAGCTTAGCGCGCGAGAGGGGCTACACCTTC
CDR3 protein: CASSLARERGYTF

clone size: -
J gene: TRBJ1-4
V gene: TRBV18
D gene: -
CDR3 DNA: TGTGCCAGCTCACCTTTGGACAAGACTAATGAAAAACTGTTTTTT
CDR3 protein: CASSPLDKTNEKLFF

clone size: -
J gene: TRBJ2-3
V gene: TRBV27
D gene: -
CDR3 DNA: TGTGCCAGCAGTCTCGGACAGCGAAGCACAGATACGCAGTATTTT
CDR3 protein: CASSLGQRSTDTQYF

clone size: once
J gene: TRBJ2-2
V gene: TRBV7-6
D gene: TRBD2
CDR3 DNA: TGTGCCAGCAGCAGAGCGGGGGGCTACACCGGGGAGCTGTTTTTT
CDR3 protein: CASSRAGGYTGELFF

clone size: -
J gene: TRBJ2-7
V gene: TRBV7-9
D gene: TRBD1
CDR3 DNA: TGTGCCAGCAGCCTTCAACAGGGGAAATACGAGCAGTACTTC
CDR3 protein: CASSLQQGKYEQYF

clone size: -
J gene: TRBJ2-2
V gene: TRBV29-1
D gene: TRBD1
CDR3 DNA: TGCAGCGTGGCGGGACAGGGGATCCCCGGGGAGCTGTTTTTT
CDR3 protein: CSVAGQGIPGELFF

clone size: once
J gene: TRBJ1-4
V gene: TRBV16
D gene: -
CDR3 DNA: TGTGCCAGCAGCCAACGGAAAGGGGCCCGGCTCACAACTAATGAAAAACTGTTTTTT
CDR3 protein: CASSQRKGARLTTNEKLFF

clone size: -
J gene: TRBJ2-6
V gene: TRBV18
D gene: -
CDR3 DNA: TGTGCCAGCTCACCAACGACAGTTACTGGGGCCAACGTCCTGACTTTC
CDR3 protein: CASSPTTVTGANVLTF

clone size: -
J gene: TRBJ2-5
V gene: TRBV7-2
D gene: -
CDR3 DNA: TGTGCCAGCAGCACTAGAGGGGAGACCCAGTACTTC
CDR3 protein: CASSTRGETQYF

clone size: -
J gene: TRBJ2-7
V gene: TRBV6-5
D gene: -
CDR3 DNA: TGTGCCACTCTCTCAGGGGGGAGTAACGAGCAGTACTTC
CDR3 protein: CATLSGGSNEQYF

clone size: -
J gene: TRBJ2-2
V gene: TRBV19
D gene: TRBD2
CDR3 DNA: TGTGCCAGTACGGGACTAGCCCGGGACGGGGAGCTGTTTTTT
CDR3 protein: CASTGLARDGELFF